The 27 T cell receptor beta chains in this list originate from one sample, sequenced in a study of CD8 T cells in ankylosing spondylitis. Study-level results: One TCR beta motif, made up of 7 or 8 highly homologous variants, appeared characteristic of ankylosing spondylitis blood.

TCRdb re-called the 5' RACE reads with MiXCR, one entry per CDR3 protein. The sample contains more than 300,000 distinct CDR3 sequences, approximately 8.2% of which appear only once. Their recognized antigens are unknown. Sequenced input: blood, either unsorted or a sorted T cell fraction (not recorded which). The receptor source for this set is a male donor with ankylosing spondylitis.

In this sample, this clonotype turned up many times. The CDR3 nucleotides read TGTGCCAGCAGTGATTTGGACAGGGGCTCCTACGAGCAGTACTTC. Translated, it gives CASSDLDRGSYEQYF. This sequence joins TRBV25-1 and TRBJ2-7, with TRBD1 matching 9 bases. Losses at the gene ends were 3 bases for V and 0 bases for J; bases not matched to a gene: 3. This CDR3 contains 15 residues. Germline V gives CDR1 MGHDK, CDR2 SYGVNS.

In this sample, this clonotype turned up a few times. The chain is built from TRBV7-3 and TRBJ2-2; D is ambiguous. Germline values: CDR1 SGHTA, CDR2 FQGTGA. The CDR3 consists of 14 residues. V was clipped by 2 bases and J by 3 bases, with 7 bases between them. The CDR3 nucleotides read TGTGCCAGCAGCTTATGGCGCGACACCGGGGAGCTGTTTTTT. This gives the protein CASSLWRDTGELFF.

J is TRBJ2-1 and V is TRBV7-2; D not certain. Trimming took 4 bases from V and 8 from J, leaving 12 bases between them. This CDR3 region has 13 residues. CDR1 is SGHTA and CDR2 is FQGNSA in the germline V gene. CDR3 nucleotides: TGTGCCAGCAGCTCGTCCTTTGGCGATGAGCAGTTCTTC. Protein sequence: CASSSSFGDEQFF. Together with reference TRBV7-2 and TRBJ2-1, the CDR3 gives the full variable domain: GAGVSQSPSNKVTEKGKDVELRCDPISGHTALYWYRQSLGQGLEFLIYFQGNSAPDKSGLPSDRFSAERTGGSVSTLTIQRTQQEDSAVYLCASSSSFGDEQFFGPGTRLTVL.

This clonotype has more than one count but fewer than ten. This chain connects TRBV20-1 to TRBJ2-2, with D possibly being TRBD1 (5 bases). CDR3 size: 13 residues. The germline CDR1 and CDR2 sequences are DFQATT and SNEGSKA (reference sequence). The ends were cut back, 6 bases at V and 6 bases at J, with 14 bases in the middle. Here the CDR3 reads CSAPPLRAGELFF. Written as DNA, the CDR3 is TGCAGTGCCCCGCCTCTCAGGGCCGGGGAGCTGTTTTTT.

This clonotype was seen many times. The rearrangement links TRBV4-2 to TRBJ2-2, with TRBD2 matching over 15 bases. Trimming removed 4 bases from V and 3 bases from J; junction bases left unmatched: 12. This CDR3 contains 20 residues. Germline V gene sequence: CDR1 LGHNA, CDR2 YNFKEQ. The CDR3 DNA reads as TGTGCCAGCAGCCCCATAGGGGGGACTAGCGGGAGGACCTACACCGGGGAGCTGTTTTTT. Amino acids: CASSPIGGTSGRTYTGELFF.

This clonotype was observed a handful of times. The chain joins TRBV21-1 to TRBJ2-1. TRBV21-1 is a pseudogene locus. The CDR3 length is 15 residues. The DNA of the CDR3 is TGTGCCAGCAGCCTGACTGGTAGGACGCTCGGTGAGCAGTTCTTC. Amino acids: CASSLTGRTLGEQFF.

Here the CDR3 DNA reads TGTGCCAGCAGCAAAGTGGGGACCTACGAGCAGTACTTC. It yields the protein CASSKVGTYEQYF. The chain couples TRBV21-1 to TRBJ2-7. TRBV21-1 is labeled a pseudogene. This CDR3 is 13 amino acids long.

The chain combines TRBV19 with TRBJ1-5; TRBD1 agrees at 9 bases. The CDR3 extends over 14 amino acids. Unmatched junction bases numbered 7, after V lost 6 bases and J lost 7 bases. Germline CDR1 and CDR2: LNHDA and SQIVND (reference sequence). In DNA, the CDR3 is TGTGCCAGTAGCCTCCGGGACAGGGAGCAGCCCCAGCATTTT. Its translation is CASSLRDREQPQHF.

The chain has TRBV9 and TRBJ2-7; D is unresolved. V lost 0 bases to trimming and J lost 0 bases, with 10 bases between them. The germline CDR1 and CDR2 sequences are SGDLS and YYNGEE. The CDR3 is made up of 15 amino acids. The CDR3 DNA reads as TGTGCCAGCAGCGTAGGGCTTCCGAGCTCCTACGAGCAGTACTTC. It yields the protein CASSVGLPSSYEQYF.

This clonotype has only a few counts. The V call is TRBV2, the J call TRBJ2-2; 13 bases are a match to TRBD2. The CDR3 is 16 amino acids. J was trimmed by 1 base and V by 6 bases; bases with no gene match: 2. Germline V gene sequence: CDR1 SNHLY, CDR2 FYNNEI. CDR3 nucleotides: TGTGCCAGCAGGAGACTAGCGGGAGGGAACACCGGGGAGCTGTTTTTT. It is translated as CASRRLAGGNTGELFF.

This chain's CDR3 is CSAPLAGRAPDTQYF. Written as DNA, the CDR3 is TGCAGCGCACCCCTGGCCGGCAGGGCCCCAGATACGCAGTATTTT. This chain links TRBV29-1 with TRBJ2-3; tentatively, D is TRBD1 (5 bases). Germline-derived CDR1 and CDR2 are SQVTM and ANQGSEA. This CDR3 spans 15 amino acids. V lost 7 bases to trimming and J lost 4 bases, with 21 bases between them.

This clonotype has at least ten counts. The gene calls are TRBV7-2 and TRBJ1-4; TRBD1 matches 10 bases. This CDR3 has 15 amino acids. V lost 5 bases and J lost 7; bases outside the gene matches: 7. Looked up from germline, CDR1 is SGHTA and CDR2 is FQGNSA. The CDR3: CASSGSGTGVEKLFF. The CDR3 coding sequence is TGTGCCAGCAGCGGATCCGGGACAGGGGTTGAAAAACTGTTTTTT. Full variable domain (outside the CDR3, taken from reference TRBV7-2 and TRBJ1-4): GAGVSQSPSNKVTEKGKDVELRCDPISGHTALYWYRQSLGQGLEFLIYFQGNSAPDKSGLPSDRFSAERTGGSVSTLTIQRTQQEDSAVYLCASSGSGTGVEKLFFGSGTQLSVL.

Only a few counts were recorded for this clonotype. The CDR3 here is CASSLYPGSTGELFF. For the CDR3, the DNA is TGTGCCAGCAGCTTATACCCAGGGAGTACCGGGGAGCTGTTTTTT. The chain couples TRBV7-3 to TRBJ2-2; D is perhaps TRBD1 or TRBD2 (5 bases each). Per the germline V gene, CDR1 is SGHTA and CDR2 is FQGTGA. V lost 2 bases and J 5 bases, leaving 12 bases between the germline ends. This CDR3 spans 15 amino acids.

The CDR3 bases are TGTGCCAGCGGGGACGGCCACGGCGAGACCCAGTACTTC. Protein sequence: CASGDGHGETQYF. The V call is TRBV6-1, the J call TRBJ2-5, with D perhaps assigned TRBD1 or TRBD2 (5 bases each). This CDR3 is 13 amino acids long. Germline V lookup: CDR1 MNHNS, CDR2 SASEGT. Trimming cost V 8 bases and J 5 bases, with 15 bases left between them.

The J gene is TRBJ2-3, the V gene TRBV5-6; perhaps TRBD2 as D (6 bases). The germline gives CDR1 SGHDT, CDR2 YYEEEE. The V and J ends lost 4 bases and 6 bases respectively, with 18 bases between them. This CDR3 contains 15 residues. In nucleotides, the CDR3 is TGTGCCAGCAGCCCAACCGGGACTCGAGAGGATACGCAGTATTTT. Protein product: CASSPTGTREDTQYF.

This clonotype has a handful of counts. This sequence joins TRBV12-3 or TRBV12-4 and TRBJ2-1; the D gene is possibly TRBD1 (6 bases). V was pared by 5 bases and J by 6 bases, with 11 bases between. The CDR3 runs 13 residues. The CDR3 DNA reads as TGTGCCAGCAGTAGACAGGAGTCCAATGAGCAGTTCTTC. Protein product: CASSRQESNEQFF.

There are many counts of this clonotype. V and J are TRBV28 and TRBJ2-7, with 8 positions matching TRBD2. The V and J ends lost 4 bases and 4 bases, in that order; junction bases with no gene match: 12. Germline CDR1 MDHEN, CDR2 SYDVKM. CDR3 size: 16 residues. DNA for the CDR3: TGTGCCAGCAGTTCCCCAGCCCGGACTAGCAGGTACGAGCAGTACTTC. This sequence encodes CASSSPARTSRYEQYF. The entire variable domain, with the rest obtained from reference TRBV28 and TRBJ2-7, is as follows: DVKVTQSSRYLVKRTGEKVFLECVQDMDHENMFWYRQDPGLGLRLIYFSYDVKMKEKGDIPEGYSVSREKKERFSLILESASTNQTSMYLCASSSPARTSRYEQYFGPGTRLTVT.

V is TRBV7-8 and J is TRBJ2-4; D not resolved. CDR1 and CDR2 (germline): SGHVS, FQNEAQ. The CDR3 runs to 18 residues. Between the trimmed V and J ends, which lost 2 bases and 9 bases, there was a span of 26 bases. CDR3 in amino acids: CASSLRVSKPNQVGIQYF. In DNA, the CDR3 is TGTGCCAGCAGCTTAAGGGTCTCGAAGCCGAACCAAGTTGGCATTCAGTACTTC.

This clonotype has a count of ten or more. The chain is built from TRBV3-1 and TRBJ1-2; TRBD1 is a possible D gene (6 bases). This CDR3 is 15 amino acids long. Germline V lookup: CDR1 LGHDT, CDR2 YNNKEL (reference sequence). The ends were cut back, 0 bases at V and 3 bases at J, with 11 bases in the middle. The CDR3 spells CASSQDRQAYYGYTF. In nucleotides, the CDR3 is TGTGCCAGCAGCCAAGATAGACAGGCTTACTATGGCTACACCTTC.

J is TRBJ2-3 and V is TRBV29-1, with D possibly TRBD1 on 6 matching bases. Trimming shortened V by 6 bases and J by 6 bases, and 22 bases separated the two germline ends. Germline V gene data show CDR1 as SQVTM and CDR2 as ANQGSEA. The CDR3 extends over 15 amino acids. In DNA form, the CDR3 reads TGCAGCGTCGATACAGGGACCAGTTTGGGGGATACGCAGTATTTT. Its protein is CSVDTGTSLGDTQYF.

This clonotype was seen a few times. V and J are TRBV20-1 and TRBJ2-1; D is uncertain. The V gene's germline CDR1 is DFQATT and CDR2 SNEGSKA (reference sequence). The CDR3 length is 13 residues. With 3 bases removed from V and 8 bases from J, the gap between germline ends came to 14 bases. Here the CDR3 DNA reads TGCAGTGCTAGTCGTTGGTCCGTCGATGAGCAGTTCTTC. This sequence encodes CSASRWSVDEQFF.

This chain uses TRBV11-3 with TRBJ2-5; 8 nucleotides align to TRBD1. Trimming took 5 bases from V and 4 from J; bases not matched to a gene: 12. Per the germline V gene, CDR1 is SGHNT and CDR2 is YENEEA. The CDR3 extends over 16 amino acids. The CDR3 region is CASSAERQGWRETQYF. CDR3 DNA: TGTGCCAGCAGCGCGGAGCGACAGGGGTGGAGAGAGACCCAGTACTTC.

V and J are TRBV5-8 and TRBJ2-4; 12 bases agree with TRBD2. Germline CDR1 SGHTS, CDR2 YDEGEE. The CDR3 sequence is 16 residues long. J was trimmed by 6 bases and V by 0 bases; bases with no gene match: 4. The CDR3 nucleotides are TGTGCCAGCAGCTTGGATCTAGCGGGAGGGAGAAACATTCAGTACTTC. Protein: CASSLDLAGGRNIQYF.

V and J are TRBV4-2 and TRBJ2-7, with TRBD2 matching 9 bases. The V gene's germline CDR1 is LGHNA and CDR2 YNFKEQ. The CDR3 loop spans 13 amino acids. Unmatched junction bases numbered 2, after V lost 2 bases and J lost 6 bases. The CDR3 reads CASSQTLAGEQYF. CDR3 nucleotides: TGTGCCAGCAGCCAAACACTAGCGGGCGAGCAGTACTTC.

The chain is built from TRBV29-1 and TRBJ2-7; D gene uncertain. The CDR3 is made up of 12 amino acids. Trimming stripped 6 bases from V and 0 bases from J, with 9 bases between. Germline CDR1 reads SQVTM; CDR2 reads ANQGSEA. CDR3 sequence reads: CSVYSYSYEQYF. The CDR3 nucleotides are TGCAGCGTATACAGCTACTCCTACGAGCAGTACTTC.

This clonotype was detected ten times or more. The genes are TRBV5-1 and TRBJ2-7; the match to TRBD1 covers 11 bases. This CDR3 region has 16 residues. Germline assignment: CDR1 SGHRS and CDR2 YFSETQ. V lost 0 bases to trimming and J lost 7 bases; unmatched junction nucleotides: 9. CDR3 nucleotides: TGCGCCAGCAGCTTGGGAGCTGGACAGGGGGCGCGGGAGCAGTACTTC. Protein: CASSLGAGQGAREQYF.

This clonotype was detected ten times or more. In this CDR3 the conserved last residue, phenylalanine or tryptophan, is missing, so a read error is likely. The chain combines TRBV7-9 with TRBJ1-1; no firm D call. Germline V lookup: CDR1 SEHNR, CDR2 FQNEAQ (reference sequence). V was pared by 4 bases and J by 3 bases, with 3 bases between. The CDR3 runs 11 residues. DNA of the CDR3: TGTGCCAGCAGCTCTTACACTGAAGCTTTCCTT. It codes for CASSSYTEAFL.